One and the same sample provided the 7 T cell receptor beta chains below, sequenced in a study of patients and donors after allogeneic stem cell transplantation. TCRdb re-called the RT-PCR reads through MiXCR, storing one row per CDR3 protein. The sample includes about 40,000 distinct CDR3 sequences, roughly 29% of them seen just once. Sequenced material: blood, either unsorted or a sorted T cell fraction (not recorded which). Receptors originate from a human donor who was either an allogeneic HSCT recipient or a stem cell or donor lymphocyte infusion donor (not recorded which). It is not recorded whose cells these are; they may come from a transplant donor.

This clonotype was recorded at least ten times. V and J are TRBV7-2 and TRBJ1-5, with D possibly being TRBD1 (6 bases). CDR3 length equals 15 residues. V lost 2 bases, J lost 4 bases, and 12 bases lay in between. Germline V gene lookup returns CDR1 SGHTA and CDR2 FQGNSA. This chain's CDR3 is CASSLLIQGNQPQHF. CDR3 nucleotide sequence: TGTGCCAGCAGCTTACTCATTCAGGGGAATCAGCCCCAGCATTTT.

The V gene is TRBV12-3 or TRBV12-4, the J gene TRBJ2-5; D is ambiguous. The CDR3 length is 12 residues. The V end was cut by 8 bases, the J end by 5 bases, with 12 bases between. CDR3 nucleotide sequence: TGTGCCAGCCGGCTAGATATCGAGACCCAGTACTTC. It is translated as CASRLDIETQYF.

This chain joins TRBV4-3 and TRBJ2-7; D remains unclear. The V gene lost 4 bases and the J gene lost 0 bases, with 13 bases spanning the gap. Germline lookup yields CDR1 LGHNA and CDR2 YSLEER. CDR3 length equals 15 residues. This CDR3 reads CASSPMAASSYEQYF. The DNA of the CDR3 is TGCGCCAGCAGCCCCATGGCAGCGAGCTCCTACGAGCAGTACTTC.

V usage is TRBV27 and J usage is TRBJ2-7, with 7 bases lining up with TRBD1. The CDR3 totals 16 residues. V shed 3 bases and J 3 bases; nucleotides not matched to a gene: 11. The germline V gene has CDR1 MNHEY and CDR2 SMNVEV (reference sequence). CDR3: CASSFIPGQIDYEQYF. Here the CDR3 DNA reads TGTGCCAGCAGTTTCATCCCGGGACAGATAGACTACGAGCAGTACTTC.

This clonotype was observed many times. This chain uses TRBV25-1 with TRBJ1-6, with 7 nucleotides matching TRBD1. Trimming took 2 bases from V and 6 from J; bases not matched to a gene: 4. CDR1 is MGHDK, CDR2 SYGVNS, per germline. The CDR3 is 15 amino acids. The CDR3 sequence: CASSEARDSNSPLHF. Written as DNA, the CDR3 is TGTGCCAGCAGTGAAGCCCGGGACAGTAATTCACCCCTCCACTTT.

As concerns this clonotype: A much larger clonotype is one base distant, so this may be a read error. V is TRBV9 and J is TRBJ1-1; D might be TRBD1 (5 bases). This CDR3 region has 16 residues. The germline V gene encodes CDR1 SGDLS and CDR2 YYNGEE. The CDR3 region has the DNA TGTGCCAGCAGCGAACCACCGGGACTGCCGAACACTGAACCTTTCTTT. This translates into CASSEPPGLPNTEPFF.

The CDR3 coding sequence is TGTGCCAGCAGCTTGCAGGGGCGGGAGTCACCCCTCCACTTT. As protein: CASSLQGRESPLHF. The rearrangement joins TRBV7-9 to TRBJ1-6; D perhaps matches TRBD1 (6 bases). The V end was cut by 3 bases, the J end by 10 bases, with 13 bases between. The CDR3 extends over 14 amino acids. Looked up from germline, CDR1 is SEHNR and CDR2 is FQNEAQ (reference sequence).